This is a list of T cell receptor beta chains from one sample in a study of shared clonotypes between healthy human individuals. Assay used: immunoSEQ multiplex PCR; TCRdb lists only in-frame clones, some missing. The table shows about half a million clones, with over 70% occurring only once. Sequenced: PBMCs. These receptors all come from a woman in her forties in good health. Some clones in this sample may be carry-over from other donors' samples. Each CDR3 is given with its conserved first and last residue. A D gene is named only where the DNA matches it firmly. Not all rows give a size; the values are once, few, many and, for expanded clones, a class.

j_call v_call d_call cdr3_length clone_size cdr3_nt cdr3_aa
TRBJ2-3 TRBV29-1 TRBD2 15 . TGCAGCGTTTACTTAGCGGGAGGAGACACAGATACGCAGTATTTT CSVYLAGGDTDTQYF
TRBJ1-1 TRBV7-3 . 13 many TGTGCCAGCAGCTCCAATATGAACACTGAAGCTTTCTTT CASSSNMNTEAFF
TRBJ2-1 TRBV16 . 11 . TGTGCCAGCAGCCAAGGGCGGGAGCAGTTCTTC CASSQGREQFF
TRBJ2-1 TRBV29-1 TRBD1 14 . TGCAGCGTTGATCCTGGACAGGGCTACAATGAGCAGTTCTTC CSVDPGQGYNEQFF
TRBJ2-7 TRBV25-1 TRBD2 14 few TGTGCCAGCAGTGCCGGGACTACCACCTACGAGCAGTACTTC CASSAGTTTYEQYF
TRBJ1-5 TRBV30 . 13 . TGTGCCTGGAGTTTAGGGCCGGATCAGCCCCAGCATTTT CAWSLGPDQPQHF
TRBJ2-1 TRBV28 TRBD2 15 . TGTGCCAGCAGGACGATAGCGGGTGGCTACAATGAGCAGTTCTTC CASRTIAGGYNEQFF
TRBJ2-7 TRBV20-1 . 11 . TGCAGTGCTAGTGACGTCCACGAGCAGTACTTC CSASDVHEQYF
TRBJ2-7 TRBV27 TRBD1 15 . TGTGCCAGCAGGAAGGGGGCAGGGGCTGGCTACGAGCAGTACTTC CASRKGAGAGYEQYF
TRBJ1-2 TRBV18 . 14 . TGTGCCAGCTCAGCCCCGGGGGGTCGAGATGGCTACACCTTC CASSAPGGRDGYTF
TRBJ1-5 TRBV9 . 15 . TGTGCCAGCAGCCCGGGGCGGTATAGCAATCAGCCCCAGCATTTT CASSPGRYSNQPQHF